A single TCR beta chain is shown here with its context. Described time point: persistent/refractory GD, antithyroid drugs over 5 years with positive TRAb. PBMC RNA was the source of the TCR library. The CDR3 extends over 14 amino acids. Between the trimmed V and J ends, which lost 5 bases and 6 bases, there was a span of 16 bases. The germline V gene has CDR1 MNHNS and CDR2 SASEGT. This specimen comes from a study of regulatory T cells in long-lasting Graves disease. CDR3-region Arm-PCR and iRepertoire HTBI primers produced the TCR beta libraries. Each CDR3 protein is one row after TCRdb ran MiXCR on the multiplex PCR reads. This sample yields 650,000 to 850,000 distinct CDR3 sequences, of which around 30% are seen a single time; roughly 46% belongs to the top ten.

Specimen: peripheral blood mononuclear cells (PBMCs), collected when the disease was refractory, from a patient treated with antithyroid drugs. This TCR derives from a female donor with Graves disease. The gene calls are TRBV6-1 and TRBJ1-2; D perhaps matches TRBD1 (6 bases). CDR3 sequence: CASSHQGLVDGYTF. CDR3 nucleotides: TGTGCCAGCAGTCACCAGGGGCTGGTCGATGGCTACACCTTC.